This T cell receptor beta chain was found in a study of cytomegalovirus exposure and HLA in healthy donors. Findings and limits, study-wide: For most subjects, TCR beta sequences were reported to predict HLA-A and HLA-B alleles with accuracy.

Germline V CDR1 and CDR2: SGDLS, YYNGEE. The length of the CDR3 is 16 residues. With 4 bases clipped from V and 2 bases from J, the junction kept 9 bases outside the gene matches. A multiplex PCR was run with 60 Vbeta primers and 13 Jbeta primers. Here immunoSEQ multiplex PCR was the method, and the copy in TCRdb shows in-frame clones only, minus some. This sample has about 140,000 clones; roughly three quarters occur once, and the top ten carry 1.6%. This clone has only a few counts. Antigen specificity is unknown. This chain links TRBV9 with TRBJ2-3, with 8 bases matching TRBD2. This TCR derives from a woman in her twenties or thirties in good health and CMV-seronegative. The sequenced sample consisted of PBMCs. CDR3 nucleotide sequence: TGTGCCAGCAGCCCCCGACTAGCGCTTCTCACAGATACGCAGTATTTT. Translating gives CASSPRLALLTDTQYF.